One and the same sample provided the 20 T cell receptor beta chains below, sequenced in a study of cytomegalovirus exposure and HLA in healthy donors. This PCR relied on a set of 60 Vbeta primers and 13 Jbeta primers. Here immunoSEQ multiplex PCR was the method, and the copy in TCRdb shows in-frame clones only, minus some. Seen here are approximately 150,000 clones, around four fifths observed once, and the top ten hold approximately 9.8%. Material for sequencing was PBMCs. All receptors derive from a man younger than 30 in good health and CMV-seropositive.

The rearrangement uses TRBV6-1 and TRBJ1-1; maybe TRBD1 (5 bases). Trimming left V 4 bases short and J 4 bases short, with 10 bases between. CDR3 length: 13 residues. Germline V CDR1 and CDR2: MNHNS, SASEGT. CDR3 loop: CASSVVGGTEAFF. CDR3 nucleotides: TGTGCCAGCAGTGTTGTCGGGGGCACTGAAGCTTTCTTT.

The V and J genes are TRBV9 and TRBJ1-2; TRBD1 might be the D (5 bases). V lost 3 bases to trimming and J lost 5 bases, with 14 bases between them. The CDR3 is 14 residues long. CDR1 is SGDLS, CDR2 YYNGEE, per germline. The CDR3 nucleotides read TGTGCCAGCAGCGAGGGAAACAGGCCATATGGCTACACCTTC. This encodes CASSEGNRPYGYTF.

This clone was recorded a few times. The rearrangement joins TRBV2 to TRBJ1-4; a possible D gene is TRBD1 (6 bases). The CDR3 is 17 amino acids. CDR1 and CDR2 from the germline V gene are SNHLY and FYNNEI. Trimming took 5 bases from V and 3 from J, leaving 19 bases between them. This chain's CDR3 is CASSPLRGGAANEKLFF. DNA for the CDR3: TGTGCCAGCAGTCCCCTTCGGGGGGGGGCGGCTAATGAAAAACTGTTTTTT.

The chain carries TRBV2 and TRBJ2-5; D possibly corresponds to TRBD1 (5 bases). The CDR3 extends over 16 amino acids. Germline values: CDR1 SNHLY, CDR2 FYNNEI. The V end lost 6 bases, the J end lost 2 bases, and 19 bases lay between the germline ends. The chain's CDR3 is CASSQGGGALQETQYF. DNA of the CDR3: TGTGCCAGCAGCCAGGGTGGTGGGGCGCTACAAGAGACCCAGTACTTC.

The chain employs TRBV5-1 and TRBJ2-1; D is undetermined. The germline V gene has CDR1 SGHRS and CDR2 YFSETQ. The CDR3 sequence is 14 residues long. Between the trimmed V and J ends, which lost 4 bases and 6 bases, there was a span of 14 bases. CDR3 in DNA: TGCGCCAGCAGCGTTACCGACTCGTTCAATGAGCAGTTCTTC. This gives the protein CASSVTDSFNEQFF.

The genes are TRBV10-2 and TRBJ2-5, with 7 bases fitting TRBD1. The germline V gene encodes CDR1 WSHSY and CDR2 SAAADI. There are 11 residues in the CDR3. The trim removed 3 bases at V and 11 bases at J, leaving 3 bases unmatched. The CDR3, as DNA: TGCGCCAGCAGTGAAGGGGGCTCGCAGTACTTC. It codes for CASSEGGSQYF.

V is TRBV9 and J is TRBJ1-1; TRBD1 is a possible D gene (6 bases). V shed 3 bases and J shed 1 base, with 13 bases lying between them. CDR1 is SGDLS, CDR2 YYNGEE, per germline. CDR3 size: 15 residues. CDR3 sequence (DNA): TGTGCCAGCAGCGCAACGGGGGGGCGGAACACTGAAGCTTTCTTT. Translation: CASSATGGRNTEAFF.

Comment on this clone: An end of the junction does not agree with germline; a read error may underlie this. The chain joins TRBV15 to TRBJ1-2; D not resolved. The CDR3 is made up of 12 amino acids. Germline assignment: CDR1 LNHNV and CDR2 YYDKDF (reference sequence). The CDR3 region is CATSRDHISSAF. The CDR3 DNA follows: TGTGCCACCAGCAGAGATCATATATCCAGCGCCTTC.

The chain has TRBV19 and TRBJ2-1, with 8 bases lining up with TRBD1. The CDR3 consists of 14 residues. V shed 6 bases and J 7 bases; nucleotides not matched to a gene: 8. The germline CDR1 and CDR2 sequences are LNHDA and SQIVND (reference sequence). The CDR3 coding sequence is TGTGCCAGTAGGGCCAGGGGGCATCGAAATGAGCAGTTCTTC. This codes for CASRARGHRNEQFF.

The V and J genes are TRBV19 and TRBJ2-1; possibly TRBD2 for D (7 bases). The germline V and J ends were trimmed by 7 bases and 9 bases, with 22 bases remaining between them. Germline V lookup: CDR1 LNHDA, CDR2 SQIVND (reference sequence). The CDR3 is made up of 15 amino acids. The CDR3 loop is CASTKRRETGGEQFF. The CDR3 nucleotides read TGTGCCAGTACCAAACGGCGGGAGACAGGCGGTGAGCAGTTCTTC.

The CDR3 DNA reads TGTGCCTGGAGCCGGGACAGGGTGGGCGAGCAGTACTTC. This codes for CAWSRDRVGEQYF. The J gene is TRBJ2-7, the V gene TRBV30; 9 bases agree with TRBD1. This CDR3 is 13 amino acids long. Germline V lookup: CDR1 GTSNPN, CDR2 SVGIG (reference sequence). The V segment lost 3 bases and the J segment 6 bases; nucleotides outside the gene matches: 6.

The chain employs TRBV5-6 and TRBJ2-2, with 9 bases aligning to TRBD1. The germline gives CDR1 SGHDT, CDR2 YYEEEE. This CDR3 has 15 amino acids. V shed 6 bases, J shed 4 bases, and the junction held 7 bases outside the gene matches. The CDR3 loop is CASTLGTGFTGELFF. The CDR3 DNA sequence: TGTGCCAGCACCCTAGGGACAGGGTTCACCGGGGAGCTGTTTTTT. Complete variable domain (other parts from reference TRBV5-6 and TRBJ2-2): DAGVTQSPTHLIKTRGQQVTLRCSPKSGHDTVSWYQQALGQGPQFIFQYYEEEERQRGNFPDRFSGHQFPNYSSELNVNALLLGDSALYLCASTLGTGFTGELFFGEGSRLTVL.

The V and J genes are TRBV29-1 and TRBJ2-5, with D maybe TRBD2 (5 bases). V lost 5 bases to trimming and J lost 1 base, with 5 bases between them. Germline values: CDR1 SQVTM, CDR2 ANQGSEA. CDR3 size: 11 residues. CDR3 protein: CSVLAQETQYF. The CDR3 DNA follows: TGCAGCGTTCTAGCCCAAGAGACCCAGTACTTC.

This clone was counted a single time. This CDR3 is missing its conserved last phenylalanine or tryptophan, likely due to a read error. CDR3 amino acids: CASSLVHGGTSPLHL. The CDR3 DNA sequence: TGTGCCAGCAGCTTAGTTCATGGAGGGACTTCACCCCTCCACCTT. The chain links TRBV11-2 to TRBJ1-6; tentative D call: TRBD1 (5 bases). The germline V and J ends were trimmed by 1 base and 9 bases, with 13 bases remaining between them. This CDR3 contains 15 residues. Looked up from germline, CDR1 is SGHAT and CDR2 is FQNNGV.

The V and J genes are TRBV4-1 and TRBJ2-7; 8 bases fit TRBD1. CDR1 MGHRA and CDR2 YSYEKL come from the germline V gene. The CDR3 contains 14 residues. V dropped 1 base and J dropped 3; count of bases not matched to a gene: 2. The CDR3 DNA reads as TGCGCCAGCAGCCAAGGACAGGGGAACTACGAGCAGTACTTC. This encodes CASSQGQGNYEQYF.

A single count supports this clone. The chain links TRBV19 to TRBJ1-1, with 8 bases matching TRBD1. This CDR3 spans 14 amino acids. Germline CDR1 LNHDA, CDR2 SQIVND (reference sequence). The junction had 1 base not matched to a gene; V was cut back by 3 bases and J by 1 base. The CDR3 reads CASSMGQENTEAFF. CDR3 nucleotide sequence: TGTGCCAGTAGTATGGGACAGGAGAACACTGAAGCTTTCTTT.

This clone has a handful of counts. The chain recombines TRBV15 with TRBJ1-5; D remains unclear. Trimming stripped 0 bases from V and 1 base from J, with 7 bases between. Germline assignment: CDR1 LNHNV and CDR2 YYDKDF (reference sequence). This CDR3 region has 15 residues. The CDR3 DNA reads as TGTGCCACCAGCAGAGATCGAGGGAGCAATCAGCCCCAGCATTTT. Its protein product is CATSRDRGSNQPQHF.

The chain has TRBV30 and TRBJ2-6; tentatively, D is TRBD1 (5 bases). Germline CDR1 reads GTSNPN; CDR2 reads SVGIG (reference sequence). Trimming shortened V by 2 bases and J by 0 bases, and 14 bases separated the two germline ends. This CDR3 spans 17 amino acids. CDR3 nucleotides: TGTGCCTGGAGTAAAGGGGCCCGGTACTCTGGGGCCAACGTCCTGACTTTC. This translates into CAWSKGARYSGANVLTF.

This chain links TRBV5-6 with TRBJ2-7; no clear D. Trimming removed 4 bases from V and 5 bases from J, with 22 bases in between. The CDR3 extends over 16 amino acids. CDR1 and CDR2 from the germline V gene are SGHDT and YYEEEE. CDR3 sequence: CASSPLGLTNPHEQYF. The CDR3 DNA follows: TGTGCCAGCAGCCCCTTGGGCTTGACGAACCCACACGAGCAGTACTTC. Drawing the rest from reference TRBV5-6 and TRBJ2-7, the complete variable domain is DAGVTQSPTHLIKTRGQQVTLRCSPKSGHDTVSWYQQALGQGPQFIFQYYEEEERQRGNFPDRFSGHQFPNYSSELNVNALLLGDSALYLCASSPLGLTNPHEQYFGPGTRLTVT.

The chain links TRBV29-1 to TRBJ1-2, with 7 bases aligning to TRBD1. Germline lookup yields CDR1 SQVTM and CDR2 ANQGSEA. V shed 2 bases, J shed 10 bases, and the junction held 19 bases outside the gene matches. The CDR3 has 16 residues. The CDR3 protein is CSVEPSPKQGTGDYTF. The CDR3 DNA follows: TGCAGCGTTGAACCGAGCCCAAAACAGGGGACCGGGGACTACACCTTC. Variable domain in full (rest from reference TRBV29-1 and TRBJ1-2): SAVISQKPSRDICQRGTSLTIQCQVDSQVTMMFWYRQQPGQSLTLIATANQGSEATYESGFVIDKFPISRPNLTFSTLTVSNMSPEDSSIYLCSVEPSPKQGTGDYTFGSGTRLTVV.